A selection of T cell receptor beta chains follows, all from one sample in a study of OX40 agonist ivuxolimab in advanced cancers. Measured with immunoSEQ multiplex PCR; TCRdb has only the in-frame clones, and not every one. The data hold about 62,000 clones, with roughly 88% observed a single time. The sequenced sample was CD4+ or CD8+ T cells sorted from blood, obtained in a trial of the OX40 agonist ivuxolimab. The receptors were gathered from an adult with an advanced solid tumor such as melanoma, head and neck, liver or kidney cancer. CDR3s include the opening cysteine and the closing phenylalanine or tryptophan. A D gene is named only where the DNA matches it firmly. Clone size is not always given. Where it is, it says once, few, many or a class for expanded clones.

cdr3_nt cdr3_aa j_call clone_size v_call d_call
TGTGCCACCGGGACTGGAGACTACGAGCAGTACTTC CATGTGDYEQYF TRBJ2-7 NA TRBV10-3 NA
TGTGCCAGCAGCTTAGACGTAGGGGCAGATACGCAGTATTTT CASSLDVGADTQYF TRBJ2-3 NA TRBV5-4 NA
TGTGCCAGCAGTTTAGGGCAGGGCTCTGGAAACACCATATATTTT CASSLGQGSGNTIYF TRBJ1-3 NA TRBV28 NA
TGTGCCAGCTCACCAGGATTGGGGGGCGGATCGAACACTGAAGCTTTCTTT CASSPGLGGGSNTEAFF TRBJ1-1 NA TRBV18 NA
TGTGCCAGCAGCCAAGCCTGGACAGCCGCCTACGAGCAGTACTTC CASSQAWTAAYEQYF TRBJ2-7 once TRBV14 NA
TGTGCCGCAGGGGGGGTCTCACCCCTCCACTTT CAAGGVSPLHF TRBJ1-6 NA TRBV6-1 TRBD1
TGTGCCAGCTCACCAAGGGCAGGGGAAGGGAGCAATCAGCCCCAGCATTTT CASSPRAGEGSNQPQHF TRBJ1-5 NA TRBV18 NA
TGTGCCAGCACGGGGAGGGGGAATGAAAAACTGTTTTTT CASTGRGNEKLFF TRBJ1-4 NA TRBV6-5 NA
TGTGCCAGTAGTATTTGGCCCTACAAGAACACCGGGGAGCTGTTTTTT CASSIWPYKNTGELFF TRBJ2-2 few TRBV19 NA
TGTGCCAGTAGTATCGGGCAGTTAAATGAAAAACTGTTTTTT CASSIGQLNEKLFF TRBJ1-4 once TRBV19 NA
TGTGCCAGCAGCCTGAGGGAGGGCCTGGGGCAGTTCTTC CASSLREGLGQFF TRBJ2-1 NA TRBV7-8 TRBD2
TGTGCCAGCTCACCCTTGCTAGCGGGAGAGTATGAGCAGTTCTTC CASSPLLAGEYEQFF TRBJ2-1 NA TRBV18 TRBD2
TGTGCCAGCAGCTTACCCGGACAGGGCGTCGGAGAGACCCAGTACTTC CASSLPGQGVGETQYF TRBJ2-5 NA TRBV5-4 TRBD1
TGTGCCAGTACCCCCCGGGAGGGATACAATGAGCAGTTCTTC CASTPREGYNEQFF TRBJ2-1 NA TRBV19 TRBD2
TGTGCCAGCAGCTTTGGGACTAGCGGGGCAGGGGGCCAAGAGACCCAGTACTTC CASSFGTSGAGGQETQYF TRBJ2-5 NA TRBV2 TRBD2
TGTGCCAGCAGTGAACGACAGGGAAACTATGGCTACACCTTC CASSERQGNYGYTF TRBJ1-2 NA TRBV6-5 TRBD1